The following is a T cell receptor beta chain sequence with its context. The data belong to a study of blood T cell repertoires in COVID-19. Overall study context: There were acute and convalescent COVID-19 samples, and they came from the United States, Italy and Spain. T cells, B-cell-depleted T cells, or PBMCs provided the cDNA or gDNA that served as material.

Authors' processing steps: Nucleated cell number was recorded as an estimate derived from reference gene primer amplification. Clones were sequenced by immunoSEQ multiplex PCR, and TCRdb holds only the in-frame ones, with some missing. Clonal size and the V and J genes are those of that table, whereas D and trimming came from the DNA. The sample consists of about 61,000 clones, over 75% of them appearing once. The CDR3 covers 11 residues. Trimming took 3 bases from V and 5 from J, leaving 4 bases between them. Germline CDR1 SGHDN, CDR2 FVKESK. Sequencing was done on a sample of peripheral blood. The clonotype comes from an elderly man with active or convalescent COVID-19. The rearrangement uses TRBV14 and TRBJ2-5; no clear D gene. The CDR3: CASSQEETQYF. The CDR3 nucleotides read TGTGCCAGCAGCCAGGAGGAGACCCAGTACTTC.